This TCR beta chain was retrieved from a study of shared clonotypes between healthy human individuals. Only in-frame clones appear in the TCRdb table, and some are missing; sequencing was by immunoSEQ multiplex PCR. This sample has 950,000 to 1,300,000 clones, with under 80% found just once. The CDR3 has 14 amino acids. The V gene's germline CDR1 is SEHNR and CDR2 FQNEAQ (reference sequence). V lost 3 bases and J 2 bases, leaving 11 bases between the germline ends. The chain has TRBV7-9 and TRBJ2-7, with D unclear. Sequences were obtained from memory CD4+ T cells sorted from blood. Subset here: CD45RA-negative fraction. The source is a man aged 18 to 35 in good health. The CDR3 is CASSFLGYPYEQYF. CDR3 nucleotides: TGTGCCAGCAGCTTCCTGGGATACCCCTACGAGCAGTACTTC.